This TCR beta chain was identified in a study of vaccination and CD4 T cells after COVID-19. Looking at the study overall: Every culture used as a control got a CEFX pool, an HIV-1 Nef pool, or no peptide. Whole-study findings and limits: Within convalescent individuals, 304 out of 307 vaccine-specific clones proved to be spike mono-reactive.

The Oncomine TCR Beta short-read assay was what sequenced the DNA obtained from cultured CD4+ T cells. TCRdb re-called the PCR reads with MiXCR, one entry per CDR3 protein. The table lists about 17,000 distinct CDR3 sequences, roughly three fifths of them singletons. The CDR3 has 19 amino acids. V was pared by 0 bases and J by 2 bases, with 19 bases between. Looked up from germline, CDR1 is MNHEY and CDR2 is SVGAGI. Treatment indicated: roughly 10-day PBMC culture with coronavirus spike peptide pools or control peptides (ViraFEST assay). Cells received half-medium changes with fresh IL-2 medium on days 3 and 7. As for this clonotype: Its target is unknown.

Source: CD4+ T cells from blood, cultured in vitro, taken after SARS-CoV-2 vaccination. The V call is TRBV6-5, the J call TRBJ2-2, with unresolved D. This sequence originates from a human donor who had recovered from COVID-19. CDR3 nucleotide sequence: TGTGCCAGCAGTTACTCGATGGATCCCGCTCTTACCAACACCGGGGAGCTGTTTTTT. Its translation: CASSYSMDPALTNTGELFF.